The clone carrying this TCR beta chain was found a few times. In the authors' methods: Amplification of reference gene primers provided the estimated nucleated cell counts. Clones were read by immunoSEQ multiplex PCR, and TCRdb kept only the in-frame ones, dropping some. Clone size and the V and J calls come from that table; the DNA yielded D and trimming. The sample has 200,000 to 300,000 clones, about 83% seen once. This CDR3 is built from 15 residues. Losses at the gene ends were 5 bases for V and 1 base for J; bases not matched to a gene: 5. Germline V CDR1 and CDR2: MNHNY, SVGAGI (reference sequence). The data originate from a study of blood T cell repertoires in COVID-19. For the study at large: T cells, B-cell-depleted T cells, or PBMCs supplied cDNA or gDNA.

The clonotype originates from a human donor in a cohort sampled during active COVID-19. The chain carries TRBV6-6 and TRBJ2-7; 10 bases are a match to TRBD1. Sequences were obtained from peripheral blood. The CDR3 spells CASSDRTGGSYEQYF. The DNA for the CDR3 is TGTGCCAGCAGTGACCGGACAGGGGGGTCCTACGAGCAGTACTTC.